This T cell receptor (beta chain) was sequenced during a study of metastatic and nonmetastatic thyroid tumors. About the research overall: Thyroid patients, malignant and benign, had repertoires compared across blood and tumor or nodule tissue.

Under the authors' procedure: Differences in CDR3 between clinicopathological groups were drawn on to build a classifier intended to discriminate distant-metastatic papillary thyroid cancer patients. Using MiXCR, TCRdb re-called clones from the PCR reads. The V and J calls and clone size are TCRdb's, not the authors'. The sample contains about 40,000 clones, less than 20% of which appear only once. Study results and caveats: Across blood and tumor, TCR beta diversity in malignant thyroid tumors was reportedly significantly higher than in benign nodules.

The CDR3 runs 14 residues. V lost 5 bases, J lost 2 bases, and 10 bases lay in between. Germline V gene sequence: CDR1 SGHAT, CDR2 FQNNGV. This clone was detected ten times or more. Its antigen is undetermined. Thyroid surgery had not been preceded by any treatment in any patient. Sample: blood. This sequence originates from a female donor with papillary thyroid cancer or a benign thyroid nodule (not recorded which). Some clones in this sample may be carry-over from other donors' samples. The chain is built from TRBV11-2 and TRBJ1-3, with a tentative D call TRBD1 (5 bases). The CDR3 region has the DNA TGTGCCAGCAGCCAGGGTTTAGCTGGAAACACCATATATTTT. Residues: CASSQGLAGNTIYF.